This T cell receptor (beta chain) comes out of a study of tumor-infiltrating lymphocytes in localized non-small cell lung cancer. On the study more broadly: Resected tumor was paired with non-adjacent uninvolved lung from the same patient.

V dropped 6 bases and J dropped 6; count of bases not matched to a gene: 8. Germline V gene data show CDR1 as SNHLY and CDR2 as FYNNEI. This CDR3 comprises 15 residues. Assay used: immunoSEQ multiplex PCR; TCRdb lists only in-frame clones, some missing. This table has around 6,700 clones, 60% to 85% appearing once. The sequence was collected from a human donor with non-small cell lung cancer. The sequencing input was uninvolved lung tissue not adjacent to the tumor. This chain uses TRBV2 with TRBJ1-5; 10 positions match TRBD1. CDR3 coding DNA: TGTGCCAGCAGAGGGGACAGGGGTATAAGTCAGCCCCAGCATTTT. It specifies CASRGDRGISQPQHF.